One and the same sample provided the 13 T cell receptor beta chains below, sequenced in a study of ipilimumab plus nivolumab after autologous stem cell transplantation. Clones were sequenced by immunoSEQ multiplex PCR, and TCRdb holds only the in-frame ones, with some missing. Among about 1,700 clones listed, 86% were seen once. The sample in question was PBMCs, obtained in a trial of ipilimumab plus nivolumab as post-transplant consolidation. The receptors originated from a male donor with multiple myeloma.

This clone was found once. V and J are TRBV19 and TRBJ1-1; TRBD1 might be the D (6 bases). V lost 3 bases and J lost 4, with 15 bases in between. This CDR3 is 15 amino acids long. Germline values: CDR1 LNHDA, CDR2 SQIVND (reference sequence). The DNA of the CDR3 is TGTGCCAGTAGTATTCGGCCAGGGGAAGGCACTGAAGCTTTCTTT. Its protein is CASSIRPGEGTEAFF.

The chain employs TRBV5-4 and TRBJ2-5; D is possibly TRBD2 (5 bases). The V gene's germline CDR1 is SGHNT and CDR2 YYREEE (reference sequence). This CDR3 region has 14 residues. Trimming left V 1 base short and J 5 bases short, with 12 bases between. CDR3 nucleotides: TGTGCCAGCAGCTTGACTAGGGTGGGGGAGACCCAGTACTTC. Translating gives CASSLTRVGETQYF.

This rearrangement joins TRBV7-2 to TRBJ1-5; D not certain. The CDR3 is made up of 17 amino acids. Germline loops: CDR1 SGHTA, CDR2 FQGNSA. V lost 8 bases, J lost 2 bases, and 22 bases lay in between. The CDR3 loop reads CASRIRAFTVGNQPQHF. The CDR3 nucleotides read TGTGCCAGCCGAATACGGGCATTTACGGTAGGCAATCAGCCCCAGCATTTT.

The chain carries TRBV14 and TRBJ1-6; D possibly corresponds to TRBD1 (5 bases). The CDR3 extends over 13 amino acids. The germline CDR1 and CDR2 sequences are SGHDN and FVKESK. Deletions cut 0 bases from V and 14 bases from J, with 11 bases between. CDR3 protein: CASSQDWDGTLHF. DNA for the CDR3: TGTGCCAGCAGCCAAGATTGGGACGGAACCCTCCACTTT.

This clone has more than one count but fewer than ten. The chain employs TRBV7-9 and TRBJ2-1; D ambiguous. CDR1 is SEHNR, CDR2 FQNEAQ, per germline (reference sequence). The CDR3 extends over 14 amino acids. Between the trimmed V and J ends, which lost 1 base and 6 bases, there was a span of 10 bases. The CDR3 loop reads CASSLGRGINEQFF. CDR3 nucleotides: TGTGCCAGCAGCTTAGGGCGCGGAATCAATGAGCAGTTCTTC. Filled out from reference TRBV7-9 and TRBJ2-1, the complete variable domain reads DTGVSQNPRHKITKRGQNVTFRCDPISEHNRLYWYRQTLGQGPEFLTYFQNEAQLEKSRLLSDRFSAERPKGSFSTLEIQRTEQGDSAMYLCASSLGRGINEQFFGPGTRLTVL.

This chain joins TRBV7-9 and TRBJ1-4, with 8 bases aligning to TRBD1. Germline V lookup: CDR1 SEHNR, CDR2 FQNEAQ (reference sequence). V lost 5 bases and J lost 7; bases outside the gene matches: 12. This CDR3 has 16 residues. In DNA form, the CDR3 reads TGTGCCAGCAGCACCGGACAGGGCTATTTATCTGAAAAACTGTTTTTT. Amino acid sequence: CASSTGQGYLSEKLFF.

This chain joins TRBV27 and TRBJ1-6, with D maybe TRBD1 (6 bases). V dropped 2 bases and J dropped 1 base, with 12 bases sitting between them. In germline, CDR1 is MNHEY, CDR2 SMNVEV (reference sequence). The CDR3 is made up of 17 amino acids. CDR3 region: CASSLDPGVSYNSPLHF. CDR3 nucleotide sequence: TGTGCCAGCAGTTTAGACCCAGGGGTGTCCTATAATTCACCCCTCCACTTT.

Regarding this clone: This sample also contains other DNA sequences that code for the same CDR3. The chain has TRBV5-1 and TRBJ1-1, with D possibly matching TRBD1 (6 bases). Germline CDR1 is SGHRS and CDR2 is YFSETQ. The CDR3 spans 15 residues. Trimming removed 2 bases at V and 0 bases at J, with 11 bases between. The CDR3 region is CASSLRGGVNTEAFF. The CDR3 DNA reads TGCGCCAGCAGCTTAAGAGGGGGAGTGAACACTGAAGCTTTCTTT. The variable domain in full, with the rest retrieved from reference TRBV5-1 and TRBJ1-1, is KAGVTQTPRYLIKTRGQQVTLSCSPISGHRSVSWYQQTPGQGLQFLFEYFSETQRNKGNFPGRFSGRQFSNSRSEMNVSTLELGDSALYLCASSLRGGVNTEAFFGQGTRLTVV.

The chain joins TRBV6-5 to TRBJ2-7, with 7 bases fitting TRBD2. The CDR3 runs to 15 residues. V shed 0 bases and J 3 bases; nucleotides not matched to a gene: 5. Germline V gene sequence: CDR1 MNHEY, CDR2 SVGAGI. The chain's CDR3 is CASSYSRASGYEQYF. The CDR3 nucleotides read TGTGCCAGCAGTTACTCGAGGGCTAGCGGCTACGAGCAGTACTTC.

CDR3 sequence: CASSYEGQVPDTQYF. The DNA for the CDR3 is TGTGCCAGCAGTTACGAAGGACAGGTGCCAGATACGCAGTATTTT. This sequence joins TRBV6-6 and TRBJ2-3, with 7 bases lining up with TRBD1. CDR3 length: 15 residues. Trimming took 2 bases from V and 4 from J; bases not matched to a gene: 6. Germline V gene sequence: CDR1 MNHNY, CDR2 SVGAGI (reference sequence).

This clone occurred once. The chain links TRBV30 to TRBJ1-2; possible D gene TRBD1, 5 bases. V lost 0 bases and J lost 10, with 9 bases in between. This CDR3 region has 11 residues. Per germline, CDR1 GTSNPN and CDR2 SVGIG (reference sequence). CDR3: CAWSVGEAYTF. The CDR3 nucleotides are TGTGCCTGGAGTGTAGGGGAGGCCTACACCTTC. Combining the CDR3 with reference TRBV30 and TRBJ1-2 gives the whole variable domain SQTIHQWPATLVQPVGSPLSLECTVEGTSNPNLYWYRQAAGRGLQLLFYSVGIGQISSEVPQNLSASRPQDRQFILSSKKLLLSDSGFYLCAWSVGEAYTFGSGTRLTVV.

The chain joins TRBV7-2 to TRBJ2-1; D not certain. Germline V gives CDR1 SGHTA, CDR2 FQGNSA. This CDR3 comprises 15 residues. V lost 0 bases and J 2 bases, leaving 8 bases between the germline ends. The CDR3 loop is CASSLATPTYNEQFF. The CDR3 DNA reads TGTGCCAGCAGCTTAGCTACTCCCACCTACAATGAGCAGTTCTTC.

The CDR3 region is CASSIGKTHTGELFF. CDR3 in DNA: TGTGCCAGTAGTATTGGCAAGACGCACACCGGGGAGCTGTTTTTT. The chain uses TRBV19 and TRBJ2-2; D remains ambiguous. There are 15 residues in the CDR3. Trimming took 3 bases from V and 3 from J, leaving 11 bases between them. Germline V gene data show CDR1 as LNHDA and CDR2 as SQIVND (reference sequence).